This T cell receptor beta chain originates from a study of T-cell reconstitution after alpha-beta-depleted transplantation in children. Unique molecular identifiers were used to barcode this TCRbeta library. TCRdb re-derived calls from the PCR reads in MiXCR, one entry per CDR3 protein. This table holds 360,000 or so distinct CDR3 sequences, roughly 20% found once. Germline CDR1 and CDR2: MNHNS and SASEGT. The CDR3 loop spans 16 amino acids. The junction had 12 bases not matched to a gene; V was cut back by 6 bases and J by 4 bases. The chain combines TRBV6-1 with TRBJ2-5; TRBD1 matches at 9 bases. This TCR was recovered from a human donor who donated a stem cell graft to a child with acute myeloid leukemia. The sequencing used PBMCs from the stem cell graft donor, collected from the stem cell graft. CDR3 sequence reads: CASRNIGDRVGETQYF. The CDR3 coding sequence is TGTGCCAGCAGGAACATTGGGGACAGGGTCGGAGAGACCCAGTACTTC.